The present T cell receptor (beta chain) was sequenced within a study of cytomegalovirus exposure and HLA in healthy donors. Study-level points and caveats: A later analysis showed that HLA-associated TCR beta chains had undergone more clonal expansion than equally common others. Another analysis was done later, and it associated approximately 18,000 TCR beta sequences with HLA alleles at 0.05 false discovery rate. In a later analysis, several top co-occurrence clusters appeared linked to parvovirus B19, influenza, CMV and Epstein-Barr virus.

Germline V gives CDR1 GTSNPN, CDR2 SVGIG (reference sequence). The V end lost 4 bases, the J end lost 4 bases, and 9 bases lay between the germline ends. The length of the CDR3 is 12 residues. With 60 Vbeta and 13 Jbeta primers, the PCR was carried out. Some clones are missing from TCRdb's copy, which holds only in-frame ones; the method was immunoSEQ multiplex PCR. Altogether 130,000 to 150,000 clones are present, 60% to 80% being singletons, with the ten largest covering under 5.5%. As concerns this clone: Its antigen is still unknown.

Source material: PBMCs. The TCR was taken from a woman in her fifties or sixties in good health and CMV-seronegative. The rearrangement uses TRBV30 and TRBJ2-3; no reliable D call. CDR3: CAWKRLSDTQYF. In DNA, the CDR3 is TGTGCCTGGAAGCGTTTATCAGATACGCAGTATTTT. The entire variable domain, with the rest obtained from reference TRBV30 and TRBJ2-3, is as follows: SQTIHQWPATLVQPVGSPLSLECTVEGTSNPNLYWYRQAAGRGLQLLFYSVGIGQISSEVPQNLSASRPQDRQFILSSKKLLLSDSGFYLCAWKRLSDTQYFGPGTRLTVL.